This T cell receptor beta chain was sequenced in a study of blood T cells in healthy people across ages. Next came a second PCR, run for about 7 to 11 cycles, which used a sample-barcoded 5' primer along with a J-beta primer mix. All cDNA molecules were each tagged by a template-switch adaptor with 12 random nucleotides. TCRdb independently ran MiXCR on the 5' RACE reads; one entry per CDR3 protein. This sample carries approximately 2,000,000 distinct CDR3 sequences, 30% to 40% of them seen once, and the ten largest clones take roughly 23%. The CDR3 is 14 residues long. Germline V CDR1 and CDR2: SGHTA, FQGTGA. V lost 5 bases, J lost 3 bases, and 11 bases lay in between.

The sequencing sample was made of blood. This clonotype was sampled from a human donor in good health. J is TRBJ1-5 and V is TRBV7-3; possibly TRBD1 for D (5 bases). For the CDR3, the DNA is TGTGCCAGCAGCCCACGACAGCCCAATCAGCCCCAGCATTTT. This sequence encodes CASSPRQPNQPQHF.